The 28 T cell receptor beta chains in this list originate from one sample, sequenced in a study of T cell repertoires in cytomegalovirus infection. TCRdb reanalysed the reads using MiXCR and keeps one entry per CDR3 protein. The data contain about 740,000 distinct CDR3 sequences, less than 40% of them singletons. The sample consisted of PBMCs. The receptors derive from a human donor in good health (CMV status not recorded). Some clones in this sample may be carry-over from other donors' samples.

This clonotype was detected only a few times. Here the CDR3 reads CASSLTGFANTGELFF. Written as DNA, the CDR3 is TGTGCCAGCAGCCTGACAGGCTTCGCGAACACCGGGGAGCTGTTTTTT. The gene calls are TRBV5-6 and TRBJ2-2; weak D call: TRBD1 (6 bases). The ends were cut back, 4 bases at V and 0 bases at J, with 13 bases in the middle. Germline-derived CDR1 and CDR2 are SGHDT and YYEEEE. This CDR3 is 16 amino acids long.

The CDR3, as DNA: TGTGCCAGCAGATCGCCCAGGGTGAGCAATCAGCCCCAGCATTTT. Translation gives CASRSPRVSNQPQHF. The chain recombines TRBV6-6 with TRBJ1-5; maybe TRBD1 (5 bases). The CDR3 consists of 15 residues. Trimming removed 6 bases from V and 1 base from J, with 13 bases in between. Germline loops: CDR1 MNHNY, CDR2 SVGAGI (reference sequence).

The CDR3 DNA is TGTGCCAGCAGCTTAGCGCTAGGGGAGGACGCTTTCTTT. Translated: CASSLALGEDAFF. The V call is TRBV7-8, the J call TRBJ1-1; D perhaps matches TRBD1 (5 bases). Germline V gene data show CDR1 as SGHVS and CDR2 as FQNEAQ. This CDR3 comprises 13 residues. V was pared by 0 bases and J by 11 bases, with 13 bases between.

CDR3 nucleotide sequence: TGTGCCACCAGTGATTATCCACAGGGAGATCAGCCCCAGCATTTT. Amino acids: CATSDYPQGDQPQHF. V usage is TRBV24-1 and J usage is TRBJ1-5, with TRBD1 as a possible D gene (6 bases). Germline CDR1 reads KGHDR; CDR2 reads SFDVKD. CDR3 size: 15 residues. V lost 2 bases to trimming and J lost 5 bases, with 12 bases between them.

Points on this clonotype: This may come from a read error, since a much larger clone is one base off. Here the CDR3 reads CASRPSGGSSYNEKFF. The CDR3 nucleotides are TGTGCCAGCAGACCTAGCGGGGGGAGCTCCTACAATGAGAAGTTCTTC. The rearrangement joins TRBV7-2 to TRBJ2-1, with 11 bases identical to TRBD2. CDR3 length: 16 residues. Germline-derived CDR1 and CDR2 are SGHTA and FQGNSA.

V gene TRBV19 combines with J gene TRBJ1-2; TRBD1 matches at 7 bases. The ends lost 6 bases at V and 6 bases at J; junction bases unmatched: 10. Germline V gene sequence: CDR1 LNHDA, CDR2 SQIVND (reference sequence). The CDR3 length is 14 residues. This CDR3 is CASSTRQGSHGYTF. CDR3 nucleotide sequence: TGTGCCAGTAGCACACGACAGGGATCGCATGGCTACACCTTC. The full variable domain, with the rest looked up from reference TRBV19 and TRBJ1-2, is DGGITQSPKYLFRKEGQNVTLSCEQNLNHDAMYWYRQDPGQGLRLIYYSQIVNDFQKGDIAEGYSVSREKKESFPLTVTSAQKNPTAFYLCASSTRQGSHGYTFGSGTRLTVV.

With regard to this clonotype: Germline is not matched at one junction end, which may reflect a read error. The chain combines TRBV11-2 with TRBJ2-5, with D unclear. The germline gives CDR1 SGHAT, CDR2 FQNNGV. The CDR3 has 13 residues. The DNA for the CDR3 is TGTGCCAGCAGCTTAGCCCGAGAAGAGACCCAGAACTTC. It specifies CASSLAREETQNF.

The CDR3 here is CATSDFQGSTGELFF. For the CDR3, the DNA is TGTGCCACCAGTGATTTCCAGGGCAGCACCGGGGAGCTGTTTTTT. This sequence joins TRBV24-1 and TRBJ2-2; perhaps TRBD1 as D (5 bases). Trimming removed 1 base at V and 4 bases at J, with 9 bases between. The V gene's germline CDR1 is KGHDR and CDR2 SFDVKD. The CDR3 has 15 residues.

The chain joins TRBV18 to TRBJ1-2, with TRBD1 identical over 7 bases. CDR1 and CDR2 from the germline V gene are KGHSH and LQKENI. CDR3 length: 14 amino acids. Unmatched junction bases numbered 5, after V lost 3 bases and J lost 4 bases. DNA for the CDR3: TGTGCCAGCTCACCGTACGGGACAGCCTATGGCTACACCTTC. This encodes CASSPYGTAYGYTF.

In its sample, this clonotype was seen a few times. The chain couples TRBV18 to TRBJ1-5; D not certain. The ends were cut back, 2 bases at V and 3 bases at J, with 11 bases in the middle. CDR1 and CDR2 from the germline V gene are KGHSH and LQKENI. The CDR3 runs to 15 residues. CDR3: CASSPRVGDNQPQHF. CDR3 in DNA: TGTGCCAGCTCACCAAGGGTGGGTGACAATCAGCCCCAGCATTTT.

To note about this clonotype: A read error may produce the germline difference seen at one junction end. The genes are TRBV19 and TRBJ1-3; no clear D gene. The CDR3 has 13 amino acids. Germline V CDR1 and CDR2: LNHDA, SQIVND (reference sequence). The CDR3 nucleotides read TGTGCCAGGAGTATAGATCGTGGAAACACCATATATTTT. Translating gives CARSIDRGNTIYF.

J is TRBJ2-2 and V is TRBV19; perhaps TRBD1 as D (6 bases). Germline assignment: CDR1 LNHDA and CDR2 SQIVND (reference sequence). The ends were cut back, 5 bases at V and 4 bases at J, with 11 bases in the middle. The CDR3 has 14 residues. CDR3 coding DNA: TGTGCCAGTAGTTCTGGACAGTTCACCGGGGAGCTGTTTTTT. It translates to CASSSGQFTGELFF.

There are a few counts of this clonotype. The chain has TRBV20-1 and TRBJ1-3; a possible D gene is TRBD1 (5 bases). The CDR3 is 14 residues long. CDR1 DFQATT and CDR2 SNEGSKA come from the germline V gene (reference sequence). Trimming shortened V by 1 base and J by 4 bases, and 11 bases separated the two germline ends. CDR3 DNA sequence: TGCAGTGCTAGAGGCCGGGACGCGGGAAACACCATATATTTT. It codes for CSARGRDAGNTIYF.

The chain has TRBV30 and TRBJ2-1, with D perhaps matching TRBD1 (6 bases). V was trimmed by 1 base and J by 4 bases, leaving 8 bases between them. The CDR3 spans 13 residues. Germline V gene sequence: CDR1 GTSNPN, CDR2 SVGIG (reference sequence). In DNA form, the CDR3 reads TGTGCCTGGAGTGGGACAGCGTACAATGAGCAGTTCTTC. Translating gives CAWSGTAYNEQFF.

This chain joins TRBV19 and TRBJ2-3; maybe TRBD2 (5 bases). The CDR3 runs 13 residues. Trimming stripped 8 bases from V and 5 bases from J, with 14 bases between. Germline loops: CDR1 LNHDA, CDR2 SQIVND (reference sequence). The DNA of the CDR3 is TGTGCCAGTTCGGTAGCGTCGATAGATACGCAGTATTTT. Translating it yields CASSVASIDTQYF.

The CDR3 DNA sequence: TGTGCCAGCACCCAGAGCGGGGGGCCCTTCGAGCAGTACTTC. It is translated as CASTQSGGPFEQYF. This sequence joins TRBV7-2 and TRBJ2-7; 9 bases map to TRBD2. Germline values: CDR1 SGHTA, CDR2 FQGNSA. The CDR3 consists of 14 residues. Trimming took 7 bases from V and 6 from J; bases not matched to a gene: 10. Together with reference TRBV7-2 and TRBJ2-7, the CDR3 gives the full variable domain: GAGVSQSPSNKVTEKGKDVELRCDPISGHTALYWYRQSLGQGLEFLIYFQGNSAPDKSGLPSDRFSAERTGGSVSTLTIQRTQQEDSAVYLCASTQSGGPFEQYFGPGTRLTVT.

This clonotype has a handful of counts. The chain combines TRBV7-9 with TRBJ1-1; D remains unclear. The CDR3 runs 13 residues. V lost 1 base, J lost 9 bases, and 12 bases lay in between. Per the germline V gene, CDR1 is SEHNR and CDR2 is FQNEAQ (reference sequence). The CDR3 sequence is CASSLDLRSQAFF. The CDR3 DNA sequence: TGTGCCAGCAGCTTAGATCTAAGGTCACAAGCTTTCTTT.

In DNA, the CDR3 is TGTGCCAGCAGTTACTTGATTCACGGCTACACTGAAGCTTTCTTT. Its translation is CASSYLIHGYTEAFF. The chain couples TRBV6-8 to TRBJ1-1; D is uncertain. The CDR3 sequence is 15 residues long. Germline V gene data show CDR1 as MNHGY and CDR2 as SAAAGT. Trimming took 1 base from V and 3 from J, leaving 12 bases between them.

This chain joins TRBV29-1 and TRBJ1-1; 8 bases map to TRBD1. CDR1 and CDR2 (germline): SQVTM, ANQGSEA. There are 13 residues in the CDR3. V was clipped by 6 bases and J by 4 bases; unmatched bases: 7. CDR3 protein: CSVIRGHGTEAFF. CDR3 DNA: TGCAGCGTAATCAGGGGGCACGGCACTGAAGCTTTCTTT.

J is TRBJ2-1 and V is TRBV11-2; TRBD2 agrees at 12 bases. Unmatched junction bases numbered 6, after V lost 6 bases and J lost 6 bases. Germline assignment: CDR1 SGHAT and CDR2 FQNNGV. This CDR3 has 15 residues. The CDR3 is CASSDLAGGPNEQFF. CDR3 coding DNA: TGTGCCAGCAGTGACCTAGCGGGAGGGCCCAATGAGCAGTTCTTC.

CDR3 nucleotide sequence: TGTGCCAGCAGTCTGAGCAGGGGGCGCATTCAGCCCCAGCATTTT. Translating it yields CASSLSRGRIQPQHF. The rearrangement joins TRBV28 to TRBJ1-5; 8 positions agree with TRBD1. This CDR3 spans 15 amino acids. Germline V gene lookup returns CDR1 MDHEN and CDR2 SYDVKM. Trimming cost V 5 bases and J 6 bases; bases outside gene matches: 9.

The chain links TRBV7-9 to TRBJ2-4; 7 bases match TRBD2. J was trimmed by 4 bases and V by 2 bases; bases with no gene match: 5. The CDR3 sequence is 15 residues long. Germline assignment: CDR1 SEHNR and CDR2 FQNEAQ (reference sequence). CDR3 DNA sequence: TGTGCCAGCAGCTTAAGCGGGGCGACTAAAAACATTCAGTACTTC. As protein: CASSLSGATKNIQYF.

This clonotype showed up just a few times. The V gene is TRBV7-8, the J gene TRBJ2-4; the match to TRBD2 covers 7 bases. The CDR3 runs to 13 residues. V gave up 4 bases and J gave up 6 bases; unmatched junction bases: 3. CDR1 SGHVS and CDR2 FQNEAQ come from the germline V gene. The DNA of the CDR3 is TGTGCCAGCAGCTGGGGGGGGAGAAACATTCAGTACTTC. This encodes CASSWGGRNIQYF.

The gene calls are TRBV20-1 and TRBJ1-2; D gene unclear. Per germline, CDR1 DFQATT and CDR2 SNEGSKA (reference sequence). The CDR3 consists of 12 residues. V lost 1 base and J lost 3, with 6 bases in between. Here the CDR3 reads CSARGLDYGYTF. CDR3 nucleotides: TGCAGTGCTAGAGGACTCGACTATGGCTACACCTTC.

The chain combines TRBV12-5 with TRBJ2-3; tentatively, D is TRBD2 (7 bases). V gave up 3 bases and J gave up 9 bases, with 19 bases separating them. CDR1 is LGHNT and CDR2 is FRNRAP in the germline V gene. CDR3 length: 15 residues. The CDR3 DNA is TGTGCTAGTGGTTTCGGGACTGGCGGGGGCCTCACGCAGTATTTT. Translation: CASGFGTGGGLTQYF. The whole variable domain, remainder taken from reference TRBV12-5 and TRBJ2-3, is DARVTQTPRHKVTEMGQEVTMRCQPILGHNTVFWYRQTMMQGLELLAYFRNRAPLDDSGMPKDRFSAEMPDATLATLKIQPSEPRDSAVYFCASGFGTGGGLTQYFGPGTRLTVL.

V and J are TRBV11-2 and TRBJ2-3, with TRBD2 identical over 9 bases. The V segment lost 0 bases and the J segment 5 bases; nucleotides outside the gene matches: 18. The CDR3 extends over 20 amino acids. Germline CDR1 is SGHAT and CDR2 is FQNNGV. The CDR3 DNA is TGTGCCAGCAGCTTAGATCTTTCCTCCCCAAGCGGGGGGCCAAGAGATACGCAGTATTTT. It encodes CASSLDLSSPSGGPRDTQYF. Based on the CDR3 plus reference TRBV11-2 and TRBJ2-3, the full variable domain is EAGVAQSPRYKIIEKRQSVAFWCNPISGHATLYWYQQILGQGPKLLIQFQNNGVVDDSQLPKDRFSAERLKGVDSTLKIQPAKLEDSAVYLCASSLDLSSPSGGPRDTQYFGPGTRLTVL.

This clonotype occurred a few times. This sequence joins TRBV7-2 and TRBJ2-7; D tentatively fits TRBD1 or TRBD2 (6 bases each). The germline V gene has CDR1 SGHTA and CDR2 FQGNSA. Trimming removed 7 bases at V and 3 bases at J, with 13 bases between. CDR3 length: 13 amino acids. CDR3 loop: CASTKGGHYEQYF. DNA for the CDR3: TGTGCCAGCACAAAGGGGGGTCACTACGAGCAGTACTTC.

The V call is TRBV5-1, the J call TRBJ2-5; TRBD1 matches 7 bases. With 0 bases clipped from V and 0 bases from J, the junction kept 5 bases outside the gene matches. CDR3 size: 16 residues. Germline values: CDR1 SGHRS, CDR2 YFSETQ. CDR3 loop: CASSLAGQPNQETQYF. CDR3 sequence (DNA): TGCGCCAGCAGCTTGGCGGGACAGCCTAACCAAGAGACCCAGTACTTC. Drawing the rest from reference TRBV5-1 and TRBJ2-5, the complete variable domain is KAGVTQTPRYLIKTRGQQVTLSCSPISGHRSVSWYQQTPGQGLQFLFEYFSETQRNKGNFPGRFSGRQFSNSRSEMNVSTLELGDSALYLCASSLAGQPNQETQYFGPGTRLLVL.